Reported below is one T cell receptor beta chain. Treatment denoted: randomized to nivolumab then ipilimumab (arm A) or the reverse (arm B). This record comes from a study of sequential checkpoint blockade in melanoma. Method: immunoSEQ multiplex PCR; TCRdb's copy keeps in-frame clones and lacks some. The data show approximately 1,800 clones, roughly 20% seen once. In germline, CDR1 is SGHRS, CDR2 YFSETQ. V lost 4 bases to trimming and J lost 4 bases, with 14 bases between them. The CDR3 runs 14 residues. Sequences were derived from tumor tissue (inferred from file names), sampled from a patient given nivolumab and ipilimumab in sequence. The clonotype originates from a human donor with melanoma. The chain joins TRBV5-1 to TRBJ1-2; maybe TRBD1 (6 bases). The CDR3, as DNA: TGCGCCAGCAGCCTGGGGGACACCAGCTATGGCTACACCTTC. Translation: CASSLGDTSYGYTF.